Below are 4 T cell receptor beta chains sequenced from a single sample in a study of blood T cell repertoires in COVID-19. Assay: immunoSEQ multiplex PCR; the TCRdb copy retains only in-frame clones and omits some. Among 220,000 or so clones, around four fifths were seen once, and the ten largest hold roughly 8.2%. The sample comprised peripheral blood. Receptors originate from a woman aged 80 or over with COVID-19, enrolled during active disease.

This chain connects TRBV29-1 to TRBJ1-3; D gene ambiguous. The CDR3 extends over 15 amino acids. Trimming stripped 6 bases from V and 0 bases from J, with 15 bases between. Germline V gene lookup returns CDR1 SQVTM and CDR2 ANQGSEA. CDR3: CSVRGDPLSGNTIYF. For the CDR3, the DNA is TGCAGCGTACGCGGGGATCCGCTCTCTGGAAACACCATATATTTT.

The CDR3 sequence: CASSLDSSGNTIYF. CDR3 sequence (DNA): TGTGCCAGTAGTTTGGACAGCTCTGGAAACACCATATATTTT. V gene TRBV19 combines with J gene TRBJ1-3, with D maybe TRBD1 (6 bases). CDR3 length: 14 residues. V was pared by 5 bases and J by 0 bases, with 8 bases between. CDR1 LNHDA and CDR2 SQIVND come from the germline V gene (reference sequence).

This sequence joins TRBV20-1 and TRBJ1-1; D is undetermined. This CDR3 spans 11 amino acids. V dropped 5 bases and J dropped 5 bases, with 9 bases sitting between them. The germline CDR1 and CDR2 sequences are DFQATT and SNEGSKA (reference sequence). CDR3 coding DNA: TGCAGTGCTGTGAGCCCTACTGAAGCTTTCTTT. It encodes CSAVSPTEAFF.

V usage is TRBV7-2 and J usage is TRBJ2-2, with D perhaps TRBD2 (6 bases). Trimming left V 2 bases short and J 7 bases short, with 11 bases between. The CDR3 is made up of 14 amino acids. Germline loops: CDR1 SGHTA, CDR2 FQGNSA. The DNA for the CDR3 is TGTGCCAGCAGCTTATCCGGGACTGTCGGGGAGCTGTTTTTT. It specifies CASSLSGTVGELFF.